The following is a T cell receptor (beta chain) sequence with its context. This sample was taken from a study of blood T cell repertoires in COVID-19. Study-level information: Collection of acute and convalescent COVID-19 samples took place in the United States, Italy and Spain. Sources were T cells, B-cell-depleted T cells, or PBMCs; the material itself was cDNA or gDNA.

Germline V gene lookup returns CDR1 SGHDT and CDR2 YYEEEE. This CDR3 spans 14 amino acids. Trimming took off 2 bases at V and 7 bases at J, with 16 bases between the two ends. The authors' processing: Estimates of nucleated cell counts were drawn from the amplification of reference gene primers. Produced via immunoSEQ multiplex PCR; TCRdb's table is partial and in-frame only. V, J and clone size are taken as reported in that table, and D and trimming were inferred from the DNA itself. The sample includes some 74,000 clones, 65% to 90% seen only once; the top ten take less than 45%. This chain joins TRBV5-6 and TRBJ2-7; D perhaps matches TRBD2 (6 bases). The specimen sequenced was peripheral blood. The receptor comes from an older man with acute or convalescent COVID-19. CDR3 protein: CASSFPGRKEEQYF. The CDR3 coding sequence is TGTGCCAGCAGCTTTCCCGGGAGAAAGGAGGAGCAGTACTTC.